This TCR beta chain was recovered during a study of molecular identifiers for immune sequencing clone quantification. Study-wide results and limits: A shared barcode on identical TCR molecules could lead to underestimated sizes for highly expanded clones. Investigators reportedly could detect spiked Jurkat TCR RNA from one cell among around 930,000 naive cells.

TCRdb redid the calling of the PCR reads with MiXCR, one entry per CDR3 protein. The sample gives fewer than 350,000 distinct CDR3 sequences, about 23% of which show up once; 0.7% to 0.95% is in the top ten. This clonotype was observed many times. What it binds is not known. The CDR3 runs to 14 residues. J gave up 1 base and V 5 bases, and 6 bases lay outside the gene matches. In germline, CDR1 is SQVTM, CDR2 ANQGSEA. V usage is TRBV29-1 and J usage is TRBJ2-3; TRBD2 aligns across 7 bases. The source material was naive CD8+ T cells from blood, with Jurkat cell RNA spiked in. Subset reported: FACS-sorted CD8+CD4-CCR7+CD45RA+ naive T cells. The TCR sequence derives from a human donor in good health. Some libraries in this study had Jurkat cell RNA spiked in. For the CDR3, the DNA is TGCAGCGTTCCGGAGGGAGGGCGCACAGATACGCAGTATTTT. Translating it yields CSVPEGGRTDTQYF.